This T cell receptor beta chain stems from a study of neurological immune-mediated disorders. V was pared by 1 base and J by 6 bases, with 15 bases between. The CDR3 spans 15 residues. In germline, CDR1 is SGHDN, CDR2 FVKESK. This clonotype has a count of ten or more. One entry per CDR3 protein, called by TCRdb with MiXCR from the 5' RACE reads. The sample has roughly 36,000 distinct CDR3 sequences, 6.5% to 8.5% seen once; the top ten hold under 6.5%. Specimen: CD4+ T cells from blood. This clonotype was obtained from a man aged 50-60 years in good health. The J gene is TRBJ1-1, the V gene TRBV14; possible D gene TRBD1, 5 bases. CDR3 residues: CASSQARTSMAEAFF. CDR3 nucleotide sequence: TGTGCCAGCAGCCAAGCTCGGACAAGTATGGCTGAAGCTTTCTTT.